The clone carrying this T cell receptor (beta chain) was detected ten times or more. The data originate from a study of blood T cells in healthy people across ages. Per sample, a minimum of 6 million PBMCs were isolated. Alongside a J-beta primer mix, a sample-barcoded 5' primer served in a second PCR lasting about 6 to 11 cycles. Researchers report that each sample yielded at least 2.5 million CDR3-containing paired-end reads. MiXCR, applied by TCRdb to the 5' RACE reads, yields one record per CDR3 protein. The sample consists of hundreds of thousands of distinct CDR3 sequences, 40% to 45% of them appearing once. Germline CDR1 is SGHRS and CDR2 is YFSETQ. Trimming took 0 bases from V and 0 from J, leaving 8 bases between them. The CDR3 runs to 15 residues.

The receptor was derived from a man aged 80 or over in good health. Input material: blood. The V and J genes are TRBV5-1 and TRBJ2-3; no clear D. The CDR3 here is CASSLGGPSTDTQYF. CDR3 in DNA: TGCGCCAGCAGCTTGGGAGGTCCTAGCACAGATACGCAGTATTTT.